What follows are 8 T cell receptor beta chains derived from one specimen sequenced in a study of molecular identifiers for immune sequencing clone quantification. TCRdb reprocessed the PCR reads with MiXCR, giving one entry per CDR3 protein. The sample consists of around 100,000 distinct CDR3 sequences, 30% to 45% of them appearing once. Input material: naive CD8+ T cells from blood, with Jurkat cell RNA spiked in. The subset was: FACS-sorted CD8+CD4-CCR7+CD45RA+ naive T cells. The receptor source for this set is a human donor in good health. Some libraries in this study had Jurkat cell RNA spiked in.

The rearrangement joins TRBV13 to TRBJ2-6, with TRBD1 identical over 10 bases. From germline, CDR1 is PRHDT and CDR2 FYEKMQ (reference sequence). CDR3 length: 19 amino acids. Germline trimming cut 5 bases from V and 0 bases from J; bases unmatched to any gene: 10. CDR3 coding DNA: TGTGCCAGCAGCCTGGGGGACAGGGGAAGGGGCTCTGGGGCCAACGTCCTGACTTTC. Protein: CASSLGDRGRGSGANVLTF. The variable domain in full, completed from reference TRBV13 and TRBJ2-6, reads AAGVIQSPRHLIKEKRETATLKCYPIPRHDTVYWYQQGPGQDPQFLISFYEKMQSDKGSIPDRFSAQQFSDYHSELNMSSLELGDSALYFCASSLGDRGRGSGANVLTFGAGSRLTVL.

For the CDR3, the DNA is TGTGCCAGCAGTTCCGGGACCTATAGCAATCAGCCCCAGCATTTT. It specifies CASSSGTYSNQPQHF. This sequence joins TRBV28 and TRBJ1-5; a possible D gene is TRBD1 (5 bases). V was clipped by 4 bases and J by 0 bases, with 10 bases between them. The CDR3 totals 15 residues. Germline values: CDR1 MDHEN, CDR2 SYDVKM. Full variable domain (rest looked up from reference TRBV28 and TRBJ1-5): DVKVTQSSRYLVKRTGEKVFLECVQDMDHENMFWYRQDPGLGLRLIYFSYDVKMKEKGDIPEGYSVSREKKERFSLILESASTNQTSMYLCASSSGTYSNQPQHFGDGTRLSIL.

Details on this clonotype: One junction end does not reproduce the germline sequence, and a read error may be involved. The chain recombines TRBV7-9 with TRBJ2-3, with D possibly TRBD2 on 6 matching bases. This CDR3 spans 15 amino acids. Germline V CDR1 and CDR2: SEHNR, FQNEAQ (reference sequence). CDR3 nucleotide sequence: TGTGCCAGCGGCTTAGCGGACGGGGGTGAAGCTACGCAGTATTTT. The encoded protein is CASGLADGGEATQYF.

The V gene is TRBV13, the J gene TRBJ2-7, with TRBD1 matching over 9 bases. Germline CDR1 PRHDT, CDR2 FYEKMQ (reference sequence). The CDR3 consists of 18 residues. V dropped 0 bases and J dropped 0; count of bases not matched to a gene: 9. The CDR3 here is CASSLGGQGGPSSYEQYF. CDR3 bases: TGTGCCAGCAGCTTAGGGGGACAGGGTGGCCCGAGCTCCTACGAGCAGTACTTC. Filled out from reference TRBV13 and TRBJ2-7, the complete variable domain reads AAGVIQSPRHLIKEKRETATLKCYPIPRHDTVYWYQQGPGQDPQFLISFYEKMQSDKGSIPDRFSAQQFSDYHSELNMSSLELGDSALYFCASSLGGQGGPSSYEQYFGPGTRLTVT.

Concerning this clonotype: A much larger clone is a single base away; this may be a read error. The missing conserved phenylalanine or tryptophan at the end of this CDR3 makes a read error likely. V and J are TRBV7-9 and TRBJ1-1; D call uncertain. The CDR3 loop spans 15 amino acids. Per germline, CDR1 SEHNR and CDR2 FQNEAQ (reference sequence). Trimming removed 5 bases at V and 5 bases at J, with 18 bases between. The CDR3, as DNA: TGTGCCAGCAGCCCTCGGACCCCTTTAGGGACTGAAGCTTTCCTT. Translating it yields CASSPRTPLGTEAFL.

The gene calls are TRBV4-3 and TRBJ2-1, with 12 nucleotides matching TRBD2. With 1 base clipped from V and 9 bases from J, the junction kept 4 bases outside the gene matches. This CDR3 has 15 amino acids. Germline values: CDR1 LGHNA, CDR2 YSLEER. The CDR3 nucleotides read TGCGCCAGCAGCCAAGCTAGCGGGAGGGCCGTTGAGCAGTTCTTC. This sequence encodes CASSQASGRAVEQFF.

The gene calls are TRBV2 and TRBJ1-4; 9 bases fit TRBD1. Germline CDR1 is SNHLY and CDR2 is FYNNEI. Trimming cost V 8 bases and J 8 bases; bases outside gene matches: 12. The CDR3 runs 15 residues. DNA of the CDR3: TGTGCCAGCTCCGACGGGACAGGGCTTAGAGAAAAACTGTTTTTT. Protein product: CASSDGTGLREKLFF.

In this sample, this clonotype turned up many times. The chain has TRBV6-5 and TRBJ2-7; TRBD2 aligns across 16 bases. J was trimmed by 4 bases and V by 7 bases; bases with no gene match: 4. From germline, CDR1 is MNHEY and CDR2 SVGAGI. This CDR3 region has 15 residues. DNA for the CDR3: TGTGCCAGCATCGGGACTAGCGGGAGGGCGTACGAGCAGTACTTC. Translated, it gives CASIGTSGRAYEQYF.